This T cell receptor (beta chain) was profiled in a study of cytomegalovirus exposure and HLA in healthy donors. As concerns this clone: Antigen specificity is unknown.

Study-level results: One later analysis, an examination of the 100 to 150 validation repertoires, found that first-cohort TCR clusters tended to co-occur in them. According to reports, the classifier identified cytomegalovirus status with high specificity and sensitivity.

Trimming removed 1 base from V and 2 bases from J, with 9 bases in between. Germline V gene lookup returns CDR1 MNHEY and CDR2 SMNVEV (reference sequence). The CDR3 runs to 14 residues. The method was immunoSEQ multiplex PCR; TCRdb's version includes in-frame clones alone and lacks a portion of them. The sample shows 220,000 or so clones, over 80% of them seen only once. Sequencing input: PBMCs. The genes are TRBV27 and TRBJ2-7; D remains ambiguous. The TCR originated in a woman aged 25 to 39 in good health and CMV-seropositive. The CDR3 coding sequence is TGTGCCAGCAGTTTATTAAGCAGCCCCTACGAGCAGTACTTC. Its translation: CASSLLSSPYEQYF.